One and the same sample provided the 13 T cell receptor beta chains below, sequenced in a study of CD8 T cells in ankylosing spondylitis (dated by TCRdb to about 2017). The library was built by means of 5' RACE. Sequencer: Illumina HiSeq 2500. The public reads were reprocessed in TCRdb via fastp at Q25 and MiXCR, keeping in-frame beta chains. Every entry covers one CDR3 protein and lists the most common genes and DNA from its rows. The sample table lists around 230,000 distinct CDR3 sequences, about 9.1% of them with a count of one. 6.8% of the sample lies in the top ten. The sequenced sample was blood, either unsorted or a sorted T cell fraction (not recorded which). Every receptor here comes from a male donor with ankylosing spondylitis or in good health (not recorded which).

This clonotype came up many times. This rearrangement joins TRBV5-5 to TRBJ2-1; D call uncertain. Germline-derived CDR1 and CDR2 are SGHKS and YYEKEE (reference sequence). Deletions cut 4 bases from V and 6 bases from J, with 11 bases between. CDR3 length: 13 amino acids. The DNA for the CDR3 is TGTGCCAGCAGCCGTACCCACGGCAATGAGCAGTTCTTC. Translating it yields CASSRTHGNEQFF. Filled out from reference TRBV5-5 and TRBJ2-1, the complete variable domain reads DAGVTQSPTHLIKTRGQQVTLRCSPISGHKSVSWYQQVLGQGPQFIFQYYEKEERGRGNFPDRFSARQFPNYSSELNVNALLLGDSALYLCASSRTHGNEQFFGPGTRLTVL.

Comments on this clonotype: A read error may explain this, as a much larger clone is one base away. The chain employs TRBV20-1 and TRBJ2-1, with D perhaps given as TRBD1 or TRBD2 (5 bases each). Trimming shortened V by 0 bases and J by 0 bases, and 12 bases separated the two germline ends. CDR1 is DFQATT and CDR2 is SNEGSKA in the germline V gene (reference sequence). The CDR3 has 16 amino acids. As DNA, the CDR3 is TGCAGTGCTAGAGATCAAAACGGGACCTCCTACAATGAGCAGTTCTTC. It is translated as CSARDQNGTSYNEQFF.

This clonotype has ten or more counts. The V gene is TRBV24-1, the J gene TRBJ2-1, with D perhaps assigned TRBD1 or TRBD2 (6 bases each). CDR1 is KGHDR and CDR2 is SFDVKD in the germline V gene. V was clipped by 2 bases and J by 6 bases, with 22 bases between them. The CDR3 runs 18 residues. The CDR3 spells CATSDSKGGGRIINEQFF. As DNA, the CDR3 is TGTGCCACCAGTGATTCGAAAGGAGGGGGTAGAATTATCAATGAGCAGTTCTTC.

Many counts were recorded for this clonotype. The chain links TRBV7-2 to TRBJ1-1, with 9 nucleotides matching TRBD1. The germline V gene has CDR1 SGHTA and CDR2 FQGNSA. This CDR3 has 14 residues. J was trimmed by 4 bases and V by 5 bases; bases with no gene match: 5. Here the CDR3 reads CASSPQGAGTEAFF. As DNA, the CDR3 is TGTGCCAGCAGCCCACAGGGGGCGGGCACTGAAGCTTTCTTT.

The V gene is TRBV3-1, the J gene TRBJ1-2; no firm D call. Germline lookup yields CDR1 LGHDT and CDR2 YNNKEL (reference sequence). V was pared by 3 bases and J by 0 bases, with 17 bases between. The CDR3 has 17 residues. The CDR3 coding sequence is TGTGCCAGCAGCCAGGATGCCCTTATCGACCCTAACTATGGCTACACCTTC. Its protein is CASSQDALIDPNYGYTF.

This clonotype was recorded at least ten times. The rearrangement uses TRBV7-2 and TRBJ1-1; D perhaps matches TRBD1 (5 bases). This CDR3 has 15 residues. CDR1 and CDR2 from the germline V gene are SGHTA and FQGNSA. V lost 2 bases to trimming and J lost 0 bases, with 10 bases between them. The CDR3 spells CASSLMGVLNTEAFF. DNA for the CDR3: TGTGCCAGCAGCTTAATGGGGGTTTTGAACACTGAAGCTTTCTTT. The whole variable domain, filled in from reference TRBV7-2 and TRBJ1-1, reads GAGVSQSPSNKVTEKGKDVELRCDPISGHTALYWYRQSLGQGLEFLIYFQGNSAPDKSGLPSDRFSAERTGGSVSTLTIQRTQQEDSAVYLCASSLMGVLNTEAFFGQGTRLTVV.

This clonotype was recorded at least ten times. The chain recombines TRBV13 with TRBJ1-1; 8 bases are a match to TRBD1. V shed 3 bases, J shed 5 bases, and the junction held 8 bases outside the gene matches. CDR1 and CDR2 (germline): PRHDT, FYEKMQ (reference sequence). The CDR3 has 15 amino acids. The CDR3 spells CASSFSGQGVTEAFF. The DNA of the CDR3 is TGTGCCAGCAGCTTCAGTGGACAGGGAGTAACTGAAGCTTTCTTT. The full variable domain, completed using reference TRBV13 and TRBJ1-1, is AAGVIQSPRHLIKEKRETATLKCYPIPRHDTVYWYQQGPGQDPQFLISFYEKMQSDKGSIPDRFSAQQFSDYHSELNMSSLELGDSALYFCASSFSGQGVTEAFFGQGTRLTVV.

Many counts were recorded for this clonotype. The chain is built from TRBV13 and TRBJ2-7, with TRBD1 as a possible D gene (5 bases). The germline V and J ends were trimmed by 5 bases and 1 base, with 15 bases remaining between them. Germline V gene sequence: CDR1 PRHDT, CDR2 FYEKMQ (reference sequence). The CDR3 spans 15 residues. Here the CDR3 reads CASSPRAGHSYEQYF. CDR3 DNA sequence: TGTGCCAGCAGCCCCAGGGCAGGTCATTCCTACGAGCAGTACTTC.

This clonotype came up many times. The germline gene is not matched at one end of the junction; a read error may be the cause. This chain connects TRBV12-3 or TRBV12-4 to TRBJ1-1, with 7 bases fitting TRBD1. The CDR3 is 13 amino acids. CDR3 residues: CASRLGQVSEAFF. Written as DNA, the CDR3 is TGTGCCAGCAGGTTAGGACAGGTATCTGAAGCTTTCTTT.

The chain combines TRBV20-1 with TRBJ1-5, with D perhaps matching TRBD1 (6 bases). The V end lost 5 bases, the J end lost 3 bases, and 14 bases lay between the germline ends. The CDR3 totals 14 residues. In germline, CDR1 is DFQATT, CDR2 SNEGSKA (reference sequence). The CDR3 protein is CSAAKDSDNQPQHF. Written as DNA, the CDR3 is TGCAGTGCTGCCAAGGACAGCGACAATCAGCCCCAGCATTTT.

The V and J genes are TRBV7-2 and TRBJ1-5; tentative D call: TRBD1 (6 bases). Deletions cut 5 bases from V and 6 bases from J, with 20 bases between. The germline CDR1 and CDR2 sequences are SGHTA and FQGNSA. The CDR3 is 16 amino acids. The DNA of the CDR3 is TGTGCCAGCAGCCAAGGCGGGGGCCGAGCGGTTCAGCCCCAGCATTTT. Translated: CASSQGGGRAVQPQHF.

This clonotype was observed many times. The genes are TRBV7-2 and TRBJ1-6, with D unclear. The CDR3 sequence is 12 residues long. V dropped 4 bases and J dropped 2 bases, with 0 bases sitting between them. From germline, CDR1 is SGHTA and CDR2 FQGNSA. Here the CDR3 reads CASSSYNSPLHF. DNA of the CDR3: TGTGCCAGCAGCTCCTATAATTCACCCCTCCACTTT.

This clonotype has more than one count but fewer than ten. The rearrangement joins TRBV5-4 to TRBJ2-2; 7 nucleotides align to TRBD1. The CDR3 contains 15 residues. V lost 5 bases, J lost 7 bases, and 11 bases stayed unmatched. Germline V lookup: CDR1 SGHNT, CDR2 YYREEE (reference sequence). CDR3 sequence: CASSRDRADHGELFF. The CDR3 DNA reads as TGTGCCAGCAGTCGAGACAGGGCCGATCACGGGGAGCTGTTTTTT.